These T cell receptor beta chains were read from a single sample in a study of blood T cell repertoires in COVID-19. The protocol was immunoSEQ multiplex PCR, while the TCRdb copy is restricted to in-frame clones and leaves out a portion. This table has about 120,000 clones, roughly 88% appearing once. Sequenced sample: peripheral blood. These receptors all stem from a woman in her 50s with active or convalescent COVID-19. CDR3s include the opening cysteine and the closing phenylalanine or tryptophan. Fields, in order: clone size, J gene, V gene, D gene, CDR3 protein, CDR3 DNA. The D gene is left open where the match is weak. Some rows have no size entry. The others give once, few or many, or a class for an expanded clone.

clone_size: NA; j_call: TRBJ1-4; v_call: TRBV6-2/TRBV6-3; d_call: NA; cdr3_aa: CASSHPATNEKLFF; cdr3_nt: TGTGCCAGCAGCCACCCAGCAACTAATGAAAAACTGTTTTTT
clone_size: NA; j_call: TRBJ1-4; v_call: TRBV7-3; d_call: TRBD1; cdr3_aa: CASSSPDRSNEKLFF; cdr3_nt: TGTGCCAGCAGCTCGCCGGACAGGAGTAATGAAAAACTGTTTTTT
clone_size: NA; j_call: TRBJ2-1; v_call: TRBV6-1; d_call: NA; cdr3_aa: CASSETPRGREFF; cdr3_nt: TGTGCCAGCAGTGAAACTCCTAGGGGCCGGGAGTTCTTC
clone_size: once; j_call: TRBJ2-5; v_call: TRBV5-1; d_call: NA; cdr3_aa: CASSQDSAWETQYF; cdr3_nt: TGCGCCAGCAGCCAAGACTCTGCTTGGGAGACCCAGTACTTC
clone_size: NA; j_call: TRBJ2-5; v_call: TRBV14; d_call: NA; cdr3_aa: CASSFRTVKETQYF; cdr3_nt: TGTGCCAGCAGCTTCCGGACAGTCAAAGAGACCCAGTACTTC
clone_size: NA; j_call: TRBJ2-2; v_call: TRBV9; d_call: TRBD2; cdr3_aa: CASSVGGGRWPGELFF; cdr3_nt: TGTGCCAGCAGCGTAGGTGGCGGGAGATGGCCCGGGGAGCTGTTTTTT
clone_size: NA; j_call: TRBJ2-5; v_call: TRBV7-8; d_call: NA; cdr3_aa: CASSQGRRETQYF; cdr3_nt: TGTGCCAGCAGCCAAGGAAGGAGGGAGACCCAGTACTTC
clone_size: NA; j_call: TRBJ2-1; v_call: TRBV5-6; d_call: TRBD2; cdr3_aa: CASSLAATSGYNEQFF; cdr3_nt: TGTGCCAGCAGCTTGGCTGCGACTAGCGGTTACAATGAGCAGTTCTTC
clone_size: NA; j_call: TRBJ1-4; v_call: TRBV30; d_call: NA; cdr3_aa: CAWSPQGIELFF; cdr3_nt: TGTGCCTGGAGCCCACAGGGAATAGAACTGTTTTTT
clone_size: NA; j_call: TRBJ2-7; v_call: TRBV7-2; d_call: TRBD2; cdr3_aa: CASSRPSSGASYEQYF; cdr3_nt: TGTGCCAGCAGCCGTCCGTCTAGCGGGGCCTCCTACGAGCAGTACTTC
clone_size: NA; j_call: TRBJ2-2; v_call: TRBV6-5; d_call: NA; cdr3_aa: CASSYLPGELFF; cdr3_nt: TGTGCCAGCAGTTACCTTCCCGGGGAGCTGTTTTTT
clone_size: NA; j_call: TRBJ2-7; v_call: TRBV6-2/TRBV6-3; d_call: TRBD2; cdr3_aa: CASSYPYIAGAIYEQYF; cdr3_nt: TGTGCCAGCAGTTACCCTTACATAGCGGGAGCGATCTACGAGCAGTACTTC
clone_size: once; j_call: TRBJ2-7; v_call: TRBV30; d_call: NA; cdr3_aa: CAWSVSPFRAPYSYEQYF; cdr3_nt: TGTGCCTGGAGTGTTTCGCCGTTCAGAGCGCCCTACTCCTACGAGCAGTACTTC
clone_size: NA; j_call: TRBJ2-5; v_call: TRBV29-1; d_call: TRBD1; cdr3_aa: CSVEDPDRGRETQYF; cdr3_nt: TGCAGCGTTGAAGATCCCGACAGGGGGCGTGAGACCCAGTACTTC
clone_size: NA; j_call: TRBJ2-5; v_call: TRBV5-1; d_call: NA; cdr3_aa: CASSLGQVQETQYF; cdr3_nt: TGCGCCAGCAGCTTGGGACAGGTACAAGAGACCCAGTACTTC
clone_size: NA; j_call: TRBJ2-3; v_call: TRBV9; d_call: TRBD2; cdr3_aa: CASSVEAAGGTDTQYF; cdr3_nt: TGTGCCAGCAGCGTAGAAGCAGCGGGAGGGACAGATACGCAGTATTTT
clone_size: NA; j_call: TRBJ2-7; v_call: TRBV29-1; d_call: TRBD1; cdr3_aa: CSAEGQASYEQYF; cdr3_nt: TGCAGCGCCGAGGGACAGGCCTCCTACGAGCAGTACTTC
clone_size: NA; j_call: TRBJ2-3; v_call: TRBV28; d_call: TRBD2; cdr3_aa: CASRLRTSGFKADTQYF; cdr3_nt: TGTGCCAGCAGGTTAAGGACTAGCGGGTTCAAGGCAGATACGCAGTATTTT
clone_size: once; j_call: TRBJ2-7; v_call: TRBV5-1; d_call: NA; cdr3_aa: CASSLTAGHEQYF; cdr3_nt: TGCGCCAGCAGCCTTACCGCGGGCCACGAGCAGTACTTC
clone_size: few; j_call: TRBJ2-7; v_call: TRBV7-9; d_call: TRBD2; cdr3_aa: CASSLTSGWQYF; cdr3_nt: TGTGCCAGCAGCTTAACTAGCGGATGGCAGTACTTC
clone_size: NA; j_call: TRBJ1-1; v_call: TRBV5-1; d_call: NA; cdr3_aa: CASSSGGSLMNTEAFF; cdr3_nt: TGCGCCAGCAGCTCCGGGGGTAGCCTGATGAACACTGAAGCTTTCTTT
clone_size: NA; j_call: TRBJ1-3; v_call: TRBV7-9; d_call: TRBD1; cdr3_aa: CASSLSRWDSNENTIYF; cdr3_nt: TGTGCCAGCAGCTTAAGTAGGTGGGACAGCAATGAAAACACCATATATTTT
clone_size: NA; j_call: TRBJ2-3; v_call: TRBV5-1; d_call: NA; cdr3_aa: CASSLVPGEYTQYF; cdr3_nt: TGCGCCAGCAGCTTGGTGCCAGGGGAGTATACGCAGTATTTT
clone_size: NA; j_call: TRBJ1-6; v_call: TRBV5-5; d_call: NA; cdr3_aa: CASSPPGSYNSPLHF; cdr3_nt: TGTGCCAGCAGTCCTCCGGGTTCATATAATTCACCCCTCCACTTT
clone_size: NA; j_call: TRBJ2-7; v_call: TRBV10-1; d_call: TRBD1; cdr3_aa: CASSEGDRGPLSIYEQYF; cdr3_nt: TGCGCCAGCAGTGAGGGGGACAGGGGGCCCCTCTCTATCTACGAGCAGTACTTC
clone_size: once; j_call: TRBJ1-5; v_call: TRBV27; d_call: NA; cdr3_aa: CASSLGAGGNQPQHF; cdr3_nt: TGTGCCAGCAGTTTAGGGGCAGGGGGCAATCAGCCCCAGCATTTT
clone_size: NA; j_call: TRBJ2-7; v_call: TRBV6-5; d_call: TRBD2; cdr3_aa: CASNSGGNEQYF; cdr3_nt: TGTGCCAGCAACTCGGGGGGGAACGAGCAGTACTTC
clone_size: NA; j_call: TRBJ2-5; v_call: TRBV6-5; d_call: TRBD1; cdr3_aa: CASSSRDRGIQETQYF; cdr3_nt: TGTGCCAGCAGTTCCAGGGACAGGGGGATCCAAGAGACCCAGTACTTC
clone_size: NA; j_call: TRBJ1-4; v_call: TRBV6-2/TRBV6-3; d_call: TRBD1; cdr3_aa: CASSQGDATNEKLFF; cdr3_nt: TGTGCCAGCAGCCAGGGGGACGCAACTAATGAAAAACTGTTTTTT
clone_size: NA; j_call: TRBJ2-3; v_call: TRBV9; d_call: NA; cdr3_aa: CASSVVGDTITDTQYF; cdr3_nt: TGTGCCAGCAGCGTAGTGGGGGACACCATCACAGATACGCAGTATTTT
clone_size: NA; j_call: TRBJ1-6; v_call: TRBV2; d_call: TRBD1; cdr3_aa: CASSADREVNSPLHF; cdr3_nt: TGTGCCAGCAGTGCGGACAGGGAGGTTAATTCACCCCTCCACTTT
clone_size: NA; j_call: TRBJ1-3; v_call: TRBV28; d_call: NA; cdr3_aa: CASSLGGGPGTIYF; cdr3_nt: TGTGCCAGCAGTTTAGGCGGGGGGCCCGGCACCATATATTTT
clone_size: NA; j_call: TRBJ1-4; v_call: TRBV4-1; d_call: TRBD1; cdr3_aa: CASSRRGTGDEKLFF; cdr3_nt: TGCGCCAGCAGCAGAAGAGGGACAGGCGACGAAAAACTGTTTTTT
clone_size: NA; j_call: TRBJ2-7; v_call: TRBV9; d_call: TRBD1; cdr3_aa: CASSVGQYYEQYF; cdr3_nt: TGTGCCAGCAGCGTGGGACAGTACTACGAGCAGTACTTC
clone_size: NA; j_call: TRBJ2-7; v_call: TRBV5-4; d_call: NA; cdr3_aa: CASSFDRTYEQYF; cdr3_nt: TGTGCCAGCAGCTTCGACAGAACCTACGAGCAGTACTTC
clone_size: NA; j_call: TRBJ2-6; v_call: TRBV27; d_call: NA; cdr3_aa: CASSLGPGANVLTF; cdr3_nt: TGTGCCAGCAGTTTAGGCCCGGGGGCCAACGTCCTGACTTTC
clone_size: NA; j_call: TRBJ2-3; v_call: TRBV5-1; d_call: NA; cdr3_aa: CASSPENSDTQYF; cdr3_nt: TGCGCCAGCAGCCCGGAGAACTCAGATACGCAGTATTTT
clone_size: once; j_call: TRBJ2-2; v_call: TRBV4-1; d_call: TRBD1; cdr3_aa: CASSHPMGRQGENTGELFF; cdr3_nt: TGCGCCAGCAGCCATCCTATGGGAAGACAGGGAGAGAACACCGGGGAGCTGTTTTTT
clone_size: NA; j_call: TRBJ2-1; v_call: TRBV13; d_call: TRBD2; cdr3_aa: CASSLGLARYNEQFF; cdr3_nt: TGTGCCAGCAGCTTAGGACTAGCGCGCTACAATGAGCAGTTCTTC
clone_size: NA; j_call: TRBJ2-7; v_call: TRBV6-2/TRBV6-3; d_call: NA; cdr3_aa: CASSWGSGSGYEQYF; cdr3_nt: TGTGCCAGCAGTTGGGGTTCCGGGAGTGGTTACGAGCAGTACTTC
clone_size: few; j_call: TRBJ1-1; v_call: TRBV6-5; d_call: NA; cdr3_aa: CASSFAGTEAFF; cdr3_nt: TGTGCCAGCAGTTTTGCAGGCACTGAAGCTTTCTTT
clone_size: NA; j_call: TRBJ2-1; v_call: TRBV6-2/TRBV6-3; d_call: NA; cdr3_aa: CASSYPSNFYNEQFF; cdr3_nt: TGTGCCAGCAGTTACCCATCAAACTTTTACAATGAGCAGTTCTTC
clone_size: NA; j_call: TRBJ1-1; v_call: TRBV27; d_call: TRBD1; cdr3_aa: CASRKNRGRWTEAFF; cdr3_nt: TGTGCCAGCAGGAAGAACAGGGGGCGTTGGACTGAAGCTTTCTTT
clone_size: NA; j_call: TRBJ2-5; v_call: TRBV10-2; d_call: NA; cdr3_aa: CASRAQRKETQYF; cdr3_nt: TGCGCCAGCCGAGCACAGCGGAAAGAGACCCAGTACTTC
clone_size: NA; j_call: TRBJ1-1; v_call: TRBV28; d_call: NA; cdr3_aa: CASSAGDTYEAFF; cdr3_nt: TGTGCCAGCAGTGCCGGGGACACCTATGAAGCTTTCTTT
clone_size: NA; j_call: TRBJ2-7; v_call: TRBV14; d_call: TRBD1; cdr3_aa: CASSAGTGSQQYF; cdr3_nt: TGTGCCAGCAGCGCCGGGACAGGTAGTCAGCAGTACTTC
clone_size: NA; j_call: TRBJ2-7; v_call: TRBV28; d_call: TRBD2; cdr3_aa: CASSLFGERDYEQYF; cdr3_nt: TGTGCCAGCAGTTTATTTGGCGAACGGGACTATGAGCAGTACTTC
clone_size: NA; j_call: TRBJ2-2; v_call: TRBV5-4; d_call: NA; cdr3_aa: CASSLGDRAGGELFF; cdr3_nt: TGTGCCAGCAGCTTGGGCGACAGGGCGGGAGGGGAGCTGTTTTTT